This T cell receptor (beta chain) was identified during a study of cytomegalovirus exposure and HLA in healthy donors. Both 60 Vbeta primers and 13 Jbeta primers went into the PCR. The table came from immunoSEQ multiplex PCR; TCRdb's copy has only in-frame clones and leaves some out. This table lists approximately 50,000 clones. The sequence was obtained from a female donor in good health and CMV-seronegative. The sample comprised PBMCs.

The CDR3 nucleotides are TGTGCCAGCAGCGTAGGGCCTGGGGAGACTGGGTATTTT. Its translation is CASSVGPGETGYF. The gene calls are TRBV9 and TRBJ2-3; D is possibly TRBD2 (5 bases). Trimming stripped 0 bases from V and 14 bases from J, with 16 bases between. Per germline, CDR1 SGDLS and CDR2 YYNGEE. The CDR3 is made up of 13 amino acids. The complete variable domain, with remaining parts taken from reference TRBV9 and TRBJ2-3, reads DSGVTQTPKHLITATGQRVTLRCSPRSGDLSVYWYQQSLDQGLQFLIQYYNGEERAKGNILERFSAQQFPDLHSELNLSSLELGDSALYFCASSVGPGETGYFGPGTRLTVL.